This TCR beta chain originates from a study of molecular identifiers for immune sequencing clone quantification. This clonotype was recorded a few times. Antigen unknown. The CDR3 runs 15 residues. The V segment lost 6 bases and the J segment 1 base; nucleotides outside the gene matches: 4. Naive CD8 T cells were sorted, and the gate applied was CD8+CD4-CCR7+CD45RA+. Preparation methods for the bulk TCR libraries were those previously described, with listed TCR primers. TCRdb re-analysed the PCR reads in MiXCR, keeping a single row per CDR3 protein. In the table there are about 86,000 distinct CDR3 sequences, 20% to 30% of which are singletons. Study results and caveats: Over 98% of CMV-specific effector molecules, but under 1% of naive ones, were in clones above 20 copies.

V usage is TRBV12-3 or TRBV12-4 and J usage is TRBJ2-1, with 9 bases that match TRBD1. The receptor's source is a human donor in good health. Some libraries in this study had Jurkat cell RNA spiked in. Sequencing input: naive CD8+ T cells from blood, with Jurkat cell RNA spiked in. Subset indicated: FACS-sorted CD8+CD4-CCR7+CD45RA+ naive T cells. CDR3 region: CASSPTGGSYNEQFF. The CDR3 nucleotides read TGTGCCAGCAGCCCGACAGGGGGTTCCTACAATGAGCAGTTCTTC.